This T cell receptor (beta chain) was recorded in a study of blood T cell repertoires in COVID-19. Study in general: COVID-19 samples, acute and convalescent, were from the United States, Italy and Spain. T cells, B-cell-depleted T cells, or PBMCs supplied cDNA or gDNA.

This CDR3 spans 14 amino acids. Looked up from germline, CDR1 is SGHTA and CDR2 is FQGNSA. V was pared by 2 bases and J by 3 bases, with 3 bases of the junction left unmatched. Per the study methods: How many nucleated cells were present was estimated from reference gene primer amplification. Clones were sequenced by immunoSEQ multiplex PCR, and TCRdb holds only the in-frame ones, with some missing. D and trimming come from the DNA, and the V and J calls and clone size come from that table. The sample holds roughly 95,000 clones, roughly 87% seen once. The chain links TRBV7-2 to TRBJ2-7; TRBD2 aligns across 8 bases. Sequencing input: peripheral blood. This receptor was identified in a man older than 75 with acute or convalescent COVID-19. CDR3 region: CASSLYGTSYEQYF. CDR3 nucleotides: TGTGCCAGCAGCTTATACGGGACTAGCTACGAGCAGTACTTC.